Following are 23 T cell receptor beta chains from one sample sequenced in a study of blood T cell repertoires in COVID-19. TCRdb's copy holds only in-frame clones and misses some; the assay was immunoSEQ multiplex PCR. The profile shows approximately 170,000 clones, 89% of them singletons. Material for sequencing was PBMCs or T cells enriched from blood (not recorded which). The receptor source for this set is a woman between 18 and 29 years old who had recovered from COVID-19.

The chain is built from TRBV27 and TRBJ2-1; TRBD2 matches 7 bases. J gave up 4 bases and V 6 bases, and 12 bases lay outside the gene matches. This CDR3 region has 16 residues. Germline V lookup: CDR1 MNHEY, CDR2 SMNVEV (reference sequence). The CDR3 coding sequence is TGTGCCAGCAGCCTCACGTCGTTCGGGGGGTACAATGAGCAGTTCTTC. It codes for CASSLTSFGGYNEQFF.

This chain connects TRBV9 to TRBJ2-1; TRBD1 is a possible D gene (6 bases). The V gene lost 3 bases and the J gene lost 0 bases, with 10 bases spanning the gap. The CDR3 is 15 residues long. CDR1 is SGDLS, CDR2 YYNGEE, per germline. CDR3: CASSASGVSYNEQFF. CDR3 sequence (DNA): TGTGCCAGCAGCGCCTCAGGGGTCTCCTACAATGAGCAGTTCTTC.

The chain carries TRBV6-1 and TRBJ2-2, with D possibly being TRBD2 (5 bases). V was trimmed by 2 bases and J by 2 bases, leaving 18 bases between them. The germline gives CDR1 MNHNS, CDR2 SASEGT. The CDR3 spans 18 residues. The CDR3 region is CASSELPPRGYNTGELFF. In DNA form, the CDR3 reads TGTGCCAGCAGTGAACTTCCCCCCCGGGGATACAACACCGGGGAGCTGTTTTTT.

The chain couples TRBV18 to TRBJ2-7; D is undetermined. There are 14 residues in the CDR3. V was shortened by 6 bases and J by 3 bases, with 15 bases between the two germline ends. Germline V gene lookup returns CDR1 KGHSH and CDR2 LQKENI. CDR3 bases: TGTGCCAGCTCCCGGGTGTCGACTGACTACGAGCAGTACTTC. Protein sequence: CASSRVSTDYEQYF.

The V call is TRBV28, the J call TRBJ1-6, with a possible D match to TRBD1 (6 bases). The CDR3 has 16 amino acids. V shed 6 bases and J shed 4 bases, with 16 bases lying between them. Germline V CDR1 and CDR2: MDHEN, SYDVKM. The CDR3 coding sequence is TGTGCCAGCAGCCGAGGGAGGGGGACGTATAATTCACCCCTCCACTTT. As protein: CASSRGRGTYNSPLHF.

The rearrangement joins TRBV6-5 to TRBJ1-4; 8 bases line up with TRBD1. Germline loops: CDR1 MNHEY, CDR2 SVGAGI. V shed 6 bases and J 6 bases; nucleotides not matched to a gene: 6. CDR3 length equals 14 residues. CDR3 nucleotides: TGTGCCAGCAGAGGACAGGGCAAATATGAAAAACTGTTTTTT. This codes for CASRGQGKYEKLFF.

The chain is built from TRBV25-1 and TRBJ2-2; 7 bases map to TRBD2. This CDR3 is built from 17 residues. V shed 4 bases, J shed 1 base, and the junction held 9 bases outside the gene matches. Germline-derived CDR1 and CDR2 are MGHDK and SYGVNS. The CDR3 coding sequence is TGTGCCAGCAGTGTCCCGGGGGGAGGGATGAACACCGGGGAGCTGTTTTTT. This translates into CASSVPGGGMNTGELFF.

This CDR3 is CASSSLGGRALYNEQFF. In DNA, the CDR3 is TGCGCCAGCAGCAGCTTAGGCGGGAGGGCCCTTTACAATGAGCAGTTCTTC. The chain carries TRBV5-1 and TRBJ2-1, with 9 bases aligning to TRBD2. This CDR3 is built from 17 residues. Per the germline V gene, CDR1 is SGHRS and CDR2 is YFSETQ. Trimming took 4 bases from V and 4 from J; bases not matched to a gene: 12. Looking up the rest from reference TRBV5-1 and TRBJ2-1 gives the full variable domain: KAGVTQTPRYLIKTRGQQVTLSCSPISGHRSVSWYQQTPGQGLQFLFEYFSETQRNKGNFPGRFSGRQFSNSRSEMNVSTLELGDSALYLCASSSLGGRALYNEQFFGPGTRLTVL.

The chain uses TRBV14 and TRBJ2-1; no clear D. CDR1 is SGHDN, CDR2 FVKESK, per germline. The V gene lost 4 bases and the J gene lost 1 base, with 14 bases spanning the gap. This CDR3 region has 16 residues. The DNA of the CDR3 is TGTGCCAGCAGCCTTACCGGGTCTACATCCTACAATGAGCAGTTCTTC. Residues: CASSLTGSTSYNEQFF.

The V gene is TRBV6-5, the J gene TRBJ2-3, with D maybe TRBD2 (6 bases). CDR1 and CDR2 (germline): MNHEY, SVGAGI. With 10 bases removed from V and 0 bases from J, the gap between germline ends came to 14 bases. The CDR3 sequence is 14 residues long. The CDR3 region is CATVGRPSTDTQYF. Here the CDR3 DNA reads TGTGCCACCGTGGGGAGGCCTAGCACAGATACGCAGTATTTT.

The chain joins TRBV6-1 to TRBJ1-4; a weak D match, TRBD1 (6 bases). This CDR3 region has 13 residues. Germline CDR1 and CDR2: MNHNS and SASEGT. Trimming removed 7 bases from V and 8 bases from J, with 14 bases in between. The CDR3 region is CASNPGQGEKLFF. CDR3 coding DNA: TGTGCCAGCAACCCCGGGCAGGGGGAAAAACTGTTTTTT.

The chain employs TRBV11-2 and TRBJ2-7; 11 bases agree with TRBD1. Germline CDR1 reads SGHAT; CDR2 reads FQNNGV. V gave up 5 bases and J gave up 3 bases; unmatched junction bases: 6. This CDR3 contains 15 residues. As DNA, the CDR3 is TGTGCCAGCAGCCTGATTGGGACAGGGGGCTACGAGCAGTACTTC. Residues: CASSLIGTGGYEQYF. The complete variable domain, with remaining parts taken from reference TRBV11-2 and TRBJ2-7, reads EAGVAQSPRYKIIEKRQSVAFWCNPISGHATLYWYQQILGQGPKLLIQFQNNGVVDDSQLPKDRFSAERLKGVDSTLKIQPAKLEDSAVYLCASSLIGTGGYEQYFGPGTRLTVT.

The chain uses TRBV30 and TRBJ2-3; perhaps TRBD2 as D (7 bases). V gave up 3 bases and J gave up 1 base, with 8 bases separating them. CDR3 length: 13 residues. Germline V gene lookup returns CDR1 GTSNPN and CDR2 SVGIG (reference sequence). The CDR3 nucleotides read TGTGCCTGGAGAGGGGGGGGCACAGATACGCAGTATTTT. Its protein product is CAWRGGGTDTQYF.

Of note for this clone: The sample contains more than one DNA sequence encoding this CDR3. The chain joins TRBV18 to TRBJ1-1; D is ambiguous. The CDR3 contains 14 residues. Per the germline V gene, CDR1 is KGHSH and CDR2 is LQKENI. V was shortened by 0 bases and J by 1 base, with 6 bases between the two germline ends. In DNA form, the CDR3 reads TGTGCCAGCTCACCACCGAGAGGGAACACTGAAGCTTTCTTT. Amino acids: CASSPPRGNTEAFF.

The gene calls are TRBV7-9 and TRBJ2-1; 14 bases line up with TRBD2. Per germline, CDR1 SEHNR and CDR2 FQNEAQ (reference sequence). The length of the CDR3 is 17 residues. V dropped 1 base and J dropped 5; count of bases not matched to a gene: 4. CDR3 sequence reads: CASSLVWGLAGDNEQFF. The CDR3 region has the DNA TGTGCCAGCAGCTTAGTCTGGGGACTAGCGGGAGACAATGAGCAGTTCTTC.

This clone was counted only a few times. CDR3 DNA: TGTGCCAGCAGCGTCGCACCGGGACAGGGGAAGGACGAGCAGTACTTC. Protein: CASSVAPGQGKDEQYF. V gene TRBV9 combines with J gene TRBJ2-7, with 10 bases aligning to TRBD1. This CDR3 region has 16 residues. V lost 2 bases and J lost 5; bases outside the gene matches: 10. CDR1 and CDR2 from the germline V gene are SGDLS and YYNGEE.

The rearrangement uses TRBV4-1 and TRBJ2-7, with TRBD1 as a possible D gene (6 bases). CDR3 length equals 16 residues. The V gene's germline CDR1 is MGHRA and CDR2 YSYEKL. Trimming took 4 bases from V and 4 from J, leaving 20 bases between them. CDR3 bases: TGCGCCAGCAGCCGGCTGACAGGCTCCCCCGGATACGAGCAGTACTTC. Its protein product is CASSRLTGSPGYEQYF.

The chain carries TRBV30 and TRBJ1-6, with 8 bases that match TRBD1. Per germline, CDR1 GTSNPN and CDR2 SVGIG (reference sequence). V lost 2 bases and J lost 10; bases outside the gene matches: 7. The CDR3 has 14 amino acids. The CDR3 sequence: CAWSWDRLDSPLHF. DNA for the CDR3: TGTGCCTGGAGTTGGGACAGGTTGGACTCACCCCTCCACTTT.

V usage is TRBV28 and J usage is TRBJ1-2; TRBD1 might be the D (5 bases). V lost 0 bases and J lost 6, with 11 bases in between. Per the germline V gene, CDR1 is MDHEN and CDR2 is SYDVKM. The CDR3 covers 14 residues. This CDR3 reads CASSLWQGGHGYTF. CDR3 nucleotide sequence: TGTGCCAGCAGTTTATGGCAGGGAGGTCATGGCTACACCTTC.

The chain carries TRBV25-1 and TRBJ2-2, with 9 bases that match TRBD1. The V and J ends lost 7 bases and 7 bases, in that order; junction bases with no gene match: 13. This CDR3 contains 16 residues. Germline loops: CDR1 MGHDK, CDR2 SYGVNS. Here the CDR3 DNA reads TGTGCCAGCATCGCGTCTGGGACAGGGAGTCACGGGGAGCTGTTTTTT. As protein: CASIASGTGSHGELFF.

The CDR3 DNA is TGTGCCAGCAGCACGGAGGAGTCACTAGCCAAAAACATTCAGTACTTC. Protein: CASSTEESLAKNIQYF. The chain couples TRBV28 to TRBJ2-4; D possibly corresponds to TRBD2 (5 bases). The CDR3 has 16 amino acids. The germline V gene has CDR1 MDHEN and CDR2 SYDVKM. V was shortened by 6 bases and J by 0 bases, with 15 bases between the two germline ends.

The chain couples TRBV15 to TRBJ2-4, with D perhaps matching TRBD1 (6 bases). V lost 0 bases and J 0 bases, leaving 15 bases between the germline ends. CDR1 is LNHNV, CDR2 YYDKDF, per germline (reference sequence). The CDR3 is 18 amino acids. DNA of the CDR3: TGTGCCACCAGCAGAGAGAAGGGACATAATATAGCCAAAAACATTCAGTACTTC. Translated: CATSREKGHNIAKNIQYF.

The CDR3 spells CASSLTGLAGGGTDTQYF. The DNA for the CDR3 is TGTGCCAGCAGTTTAACCGGACTAGCGGGAGGAGGCACAGATACGCAGTATTTT. The rearrangement uses TRBV27 and TRBJ2-3; 14 bases agree with TRBD2. The CDR3 loop spans 18 amino acids. V shed 2 bases and J 1 base; nucleotides not matched to a gene: 5. Germline V CDR1 and CDR2: MNHEY, SMNVEV (reference sequence).